This T cell receptor (beta chain) was profiled in a study of T cell repertoires in cytomegalovirus infection. As to this clonotype: The antigen is not known.

The V end was cut by 3 bases, the J end by 3 bases, with 10 bases between. Per the germline V gene, CDR1 is SGHNT and CDR2 is YENEEA. The CDR3 spans 14 residues. TCRdb ran MiXCR on the reads and lists one entry per CDR3 protein. The table shows some 310,000 distinct CDR3 sequences, with 20% to 25% occurring only once. Study-wide results and caveats: Cumulative public TCR beta family frequency identified carriers of CMV plus the relevant HLA.

The sample here was cultured PBMCs, taken from culture after CMV antigen stimulation. The TCR comes from a human donor in good health (CMV status not recorded). Some clones in this sample may be carry-over from other donors' samples. The chain links TRBV11-3 to TRBJ2-3; no firm D call. The CDR3 is CASSFNSETDTQYF. The CDR3 DNA is TGTGCCAGCAGCTTCAATTCAGAAACAGATACGCAGTATTTT.